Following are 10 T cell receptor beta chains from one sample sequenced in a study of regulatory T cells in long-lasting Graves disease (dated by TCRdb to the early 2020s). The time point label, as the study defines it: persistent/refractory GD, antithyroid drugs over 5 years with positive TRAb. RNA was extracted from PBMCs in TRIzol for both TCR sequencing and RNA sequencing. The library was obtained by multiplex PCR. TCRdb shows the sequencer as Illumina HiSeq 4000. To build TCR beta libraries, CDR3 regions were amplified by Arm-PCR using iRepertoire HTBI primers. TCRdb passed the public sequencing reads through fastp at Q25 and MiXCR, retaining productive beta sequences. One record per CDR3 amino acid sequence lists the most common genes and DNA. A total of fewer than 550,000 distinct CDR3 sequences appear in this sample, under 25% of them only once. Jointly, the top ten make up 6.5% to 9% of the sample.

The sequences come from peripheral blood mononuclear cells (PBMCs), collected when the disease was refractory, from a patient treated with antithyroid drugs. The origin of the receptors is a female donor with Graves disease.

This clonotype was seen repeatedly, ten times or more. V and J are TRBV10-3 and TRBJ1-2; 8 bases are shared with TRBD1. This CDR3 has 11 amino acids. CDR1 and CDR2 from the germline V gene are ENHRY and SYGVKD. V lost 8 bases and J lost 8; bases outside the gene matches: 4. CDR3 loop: CAIWTGIGYTF. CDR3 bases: TGTGCCATCTGGACAGGGATAGGCTACACCTTC.

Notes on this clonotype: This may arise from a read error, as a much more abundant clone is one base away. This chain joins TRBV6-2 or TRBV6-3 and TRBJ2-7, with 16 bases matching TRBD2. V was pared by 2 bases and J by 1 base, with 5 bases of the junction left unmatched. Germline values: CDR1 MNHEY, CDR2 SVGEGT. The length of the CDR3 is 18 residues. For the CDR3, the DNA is TGTGCCAGCAGTTACGGGACTAGCGGGGGGGCCGAATCCTACGAGCAGTACTTC. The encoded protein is CASSYGTSGGAESYEQYF.

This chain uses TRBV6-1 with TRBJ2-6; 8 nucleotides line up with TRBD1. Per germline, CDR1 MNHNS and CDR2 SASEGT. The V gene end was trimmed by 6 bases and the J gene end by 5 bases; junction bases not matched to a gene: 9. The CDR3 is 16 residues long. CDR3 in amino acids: CASRDRVVLWANVLTF. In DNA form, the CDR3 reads TGTGCCAGCAGGGACAGGGTGGTACTCTGGGCCAACGTCCTGACTTTC.

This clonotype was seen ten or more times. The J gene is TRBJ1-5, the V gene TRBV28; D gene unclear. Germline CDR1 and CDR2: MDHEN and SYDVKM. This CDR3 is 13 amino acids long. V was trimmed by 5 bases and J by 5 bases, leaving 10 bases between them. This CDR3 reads CASSPLGDQPQHF. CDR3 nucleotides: TGTGCCAGCAGTCCCCTGGGAGATCAGCCCCAGCATTTT.

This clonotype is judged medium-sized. CDR3 in DNA: TGTGCCAGGAATGCCGGGACAGGGTACCAGGGCACTGAAGCTTTCTTT. Translated: CARNAGTGYQGTEAFF. V gene TRBV6-1 combines with J gene TRBJ1-1, with 9 bases that match TRBD1. CDR1 MNHNS and CDR2 SASEGT come from the germline V gene. The CDR3 is 16 amino acids. After removal of 9 bases from V and 4 bases from J, the junction contained 15 bases not matched to a gene.

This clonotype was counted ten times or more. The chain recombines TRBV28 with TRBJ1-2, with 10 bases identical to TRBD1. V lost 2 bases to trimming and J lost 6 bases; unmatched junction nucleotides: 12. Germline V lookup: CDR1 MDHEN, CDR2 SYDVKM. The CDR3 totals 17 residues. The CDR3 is CASSLLPGTGVDHGYTF. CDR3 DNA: TGTGCCAGCAGTTTACTCCCCGGGACAGGGGTTGACCATGGCTACACCTTC.

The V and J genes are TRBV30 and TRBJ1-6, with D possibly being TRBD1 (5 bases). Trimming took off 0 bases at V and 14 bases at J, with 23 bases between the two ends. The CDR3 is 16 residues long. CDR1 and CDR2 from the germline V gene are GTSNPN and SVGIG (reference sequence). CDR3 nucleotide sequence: TGTGCCTGGAGTGTACAGAGGGACGGAGATGTTTTGACCCTCCACTTT. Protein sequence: CAWSVQRDGDVLTLHF.

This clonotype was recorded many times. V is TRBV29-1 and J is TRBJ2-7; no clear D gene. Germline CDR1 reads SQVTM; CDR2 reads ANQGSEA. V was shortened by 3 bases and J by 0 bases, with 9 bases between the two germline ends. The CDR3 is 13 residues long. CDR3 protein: CSVEDTSSYEQYF. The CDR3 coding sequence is TGCAGCGTTGAGGATACCAGCTCCTACGAGCAGTACTTC.

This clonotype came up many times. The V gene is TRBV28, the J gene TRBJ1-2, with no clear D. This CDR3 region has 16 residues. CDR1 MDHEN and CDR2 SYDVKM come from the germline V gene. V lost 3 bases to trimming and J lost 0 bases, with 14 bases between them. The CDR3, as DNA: TGTGCCAGCAGTTTCTTAGGGCAGGACCCTAACTATGGCTACACCTTC. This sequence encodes CASSFLGQDPNYGYTF.

The CDR3 nucleotides read TGTGCCAGCAGCCCGGACAGCATTAGCAATCAGCCCCAGCATTTT. Protein product: CASSPDSISNQPQHF. The chain uses TRBV7-8 and TRBJ1-5, with D possibly matching TRBD1 (6 bases). The germline V and J ends were trimmed by 5 bases and 0 bases, with 11 bases remaining between them. Germline loops: CDR1 SGHVS, CDR2 FQNEAQ. CDR3 length equals 15 residues.